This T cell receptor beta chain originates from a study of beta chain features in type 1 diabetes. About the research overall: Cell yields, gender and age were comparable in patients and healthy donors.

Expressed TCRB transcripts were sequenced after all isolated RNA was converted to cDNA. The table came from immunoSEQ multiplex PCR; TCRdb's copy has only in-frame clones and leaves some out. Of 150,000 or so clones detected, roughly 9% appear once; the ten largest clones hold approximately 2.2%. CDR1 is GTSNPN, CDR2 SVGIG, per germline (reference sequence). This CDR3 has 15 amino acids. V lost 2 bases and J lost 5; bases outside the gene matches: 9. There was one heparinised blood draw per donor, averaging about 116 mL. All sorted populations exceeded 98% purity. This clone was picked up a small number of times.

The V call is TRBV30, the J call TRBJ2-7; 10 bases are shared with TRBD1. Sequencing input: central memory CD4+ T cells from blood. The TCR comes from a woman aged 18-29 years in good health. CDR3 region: CAWSKPGQGLNEQYF. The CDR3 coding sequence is TGTGCCTGGAGTAAACCGGGACAGGGGCTGAACGAGCAGTACTTC.